The rows below give T cell receptor beta chains drawn from one sample of a study of CD8+CD57+ T cells in acquired aplastic anemia. TCRdb called the reads again in MiXCR, with one record for every CDR3 protein. The sample yields around 130,000 distinct CDR3 sequences, 48% seen once. The sequenced sample consisted of sorted CD4+, CD8+, or CD8+CD57+ T cells (not recorded which) from PBMCs. The origin of the receptors is a human donor in good health, serving as a control. Each CDR3 is given with its conserved first and last residue. Each record gives: CDR3 protein, CDR3 DNA, V gene, clone size, J gene, D gene. D genes are given only for firm matches. The listing skips clone size in some rows; elsewhere it reads once, few, many or a size class.

cdr3_aa: CASSLTGNNSPLHF
cdr3_nt: TGTGCCAGCAGCCTGACAGGGAACAATTCACCCCTCCACTTT
v_call: TRBV3-1
clone_size: many
j_call: TRBJ1-6
d_call: TRBD1

cdr3_aa: CASSQVVDYNEQFF
cdr3_nt: TGCGCCAGCAGCCAAGTAGTGGATTACAATGAGCAGTTCTTC
v_call: TRBV4-3
clone_size: -
j_call: TRBJ2-1
d_call: -

cdr3_aa: CSASFLAGASYEQYF
cdr3_nt: TGCAGTGCTAGTTTCCTAGCGGGCGCTTCCTACGAGCAGTACTTC
v_call: TRBV20-1
clone_size: many
j_call: TRBJ2-7
d_call: TRBD2

cdr3_aa: CASSLGPDSDTQYF
cdr3_nt: TGTGCCAGCAGCCTCGGACCCGACTCGGATACGCAGTATTTT
v_call: TRBV7-2
clone_size: many
j_call: TRBJ2-3
d_call: -

cdr3_aa: CASRGGRNSPLHF
cdr3_nt: TGTGCCAGTCGTGGGGGGCGGAATTCACCCCTCCACTTT
v_call: TRBV19
clone_size: few
j_call: TRBJ1-6
d_call: -

cdr3_aa: CAISEREGPNSPLHF
cdr3_nt: TGTGCCATCAGTGAGCGGGAGGGGCCAAATTCACCCCTCCACTTT
v_call: TRBV10-3
clone_size: medium-sized
j_call: TRBJ1-6
d_call: -

cdr3_aa: CATSRKGMWDGYTF
cdr3_nt: TGTGCCACCAGCAGGAAAGGGATGTGGGATGGCTACACCTTC
v_call: TRBV15
clone_size: few
j_call: TRBJ1-2
d_call: -

cdr3_aa: CASSPSGTPTNEKLSF
cdr3_nt: TGTGCCAGTAGTCCGAGTGGTACCCCAACTAATGAGAAACTGTCTTTT
v_call: TRBV19
clone_size: once
j_call: TRBJ1-4
d_call: -

cdr3_aa: CASSLSGREKLFF
cdr3_nt: TGTGCCAGCAGTTTATCGGGGAGGGAAAAACTGTTTTTT
v_call: TRBV27
clone_size: many
j_call: TRBJ1-4
d_call: -

cdr3_aa: CASSLGQFYEQYF
cdr3_nt: TGTGCCAGCAGCTTAGGACAGTTCTACGAGCAGTACTTC
v_call: TRBV7-9
clone_size: -
j_call: TRBJ2-7
d_call: -

cdr3_aa: CASSAQGFTEAFF
cdr3_nt: TGTGCCAGCAGCGCACAGGGTTTTACTGAAGCTTTCTTT
v_call: TRBV7-2
clone_size: many
j_call: TRBJ1-1
d_call: -

cdr3_aa: CASSYRGEGNSPLHF
cdr3_nt: TGTGCCAGCAGTTACCGCGGGGAGGGTAATTCACCCCTCCACTTT
v_call: TRBV6-6
clone_size: -
j_call: TRBJ1-6
d_call: -

cdr3_aa: CSGRGGLGETQYF
cdr3_nt: TGCAGTGGGAGGGGGGGCCTCGGGGAGACCCAGTACTTC
v_call: TRBV20-1
clone_size: -
j_call: TRBJ2-5
d_call: -

cdr3_aa: CASSLKQGREQYF
cdr3_nt: TGTGCCAGCAGTTTAAAACAGGGGCGCGAGCAGTACTTC
v_call: TRBV12-3/TRBV12-4
clone_size: -
j_call: TRBJ2-7
d_call: TRBD1

cdr3_aa: CSVDTIGYGYTF
cdr3_nt: TGCAGCGTTGATACAATAGGCTATGGCTACACCTTC
v_call: TRBV29-1
clone_size: medium-sized
j_call: TRBJ1-2
d_call: -

cdr3_aa: CASSASQGPNTEAFF
cdr3_nt: TGCGCCAGCAGCGCCTCACAGGGGCCGAACACTGAAGCTTTCTTT
v_call: TRBV5-1
clone_size: many
j_call: TRBJ1-1
d_call: TRBD1

cdr3_aa: CASSPAEDRVTYF
cdr3_nt: TGCGCCAGCAGTCCCGCGGAGGACAGGGTTACGTACTTC
v_call: TRBV5-1
clone_size: many
j_call: TRBJ2-5
d_call: TRBD1

cdr3_aa: CASSLVSGRTDTQYF
cdr3_nt: TGTGCCAGCAGCTTGGTGTCGGGGCGAACAGATACGCAGTATTTT
v_call: TRBV5-4
clone_size: many
j_call: TRBJ2-3
d_call: -

cdr3_aa: CSARDIAFSYEQYF
cdr3_nt: TGCAGTGCTAGAGACATAGCGTTTTCCTACGAGCAGTACTTC
v_call: TRBV20-1
clone_size: -
j_call: TRBJ2-7
d_call: -

cdr3_aa: CASKEDVQETQYF
cdr3_nt: TGTGCCAGCAAAGAGGACGTCCAAGAGACCCAGTACTTC
v_call: TRBV6-6
clone_size: -
j_call: TRBJ2-5
d_call: -

cdr3_aa: CASTPDKNQPQHF
cdr3_nt: TGTGCCAGCACCCCGGACAAGAATCAGCCCCAGCATTTT
v_call: TRBV6-1
clone_size: many
j_call: TRBJ1-5
d_call: -

cdr3_aa: CASSEQGGDYGYTF
cdr3_nt: TGTGCCAGCAGTGAACAGGGAGGAGACTATGGCTACACCTTC
v_call: TRBV2
clone_size: -
j_call: TRBJ1-2
d_call: -

cdr3_aa: CASSLPGVSGYEQYF
cdr3_nt: TGTGCCAGCAGCCTTCCCGGGGTGTCTGGATACGAGCAGTACTTC
v_call: TRBV14
clone_size: many
j_call: TRBJ2-7
d_call: -

cdr3_aa: CASSTTGQGRGEQYF
cdr3_nt: TGTGCCAGCAGCACCACGGGACAGGGGCGAGGCGAGCAGTACTTC
v_call: TRBV9
clone_size: -
j_call: TRBJ2-7
d_call: TRBD1

cdr3_aa: CASGLSCRDYEQYF
cdr3_nt: TGTGCCAGCGGCTTGTCGTGCAGGGACTACGAGCAGTACTTC
v_call: TRBV5-6
clone_size: -
j_call: TRBJ2-7
d_call: -

cdr3_aa: CASSHRDQPQHF
cdr3_nt: TGTGCCAGCAGCCACAGGGATCAGCCCCAGCATTTT
v_call: TRBV7-8
clone_size: many
j_call: TRBJ1-5
d_call: -

cdr3_aa: CASSELGQAPYEQYF
cdr3_nt: TGTGCCAGCAGTGAACTAGGCCAGGCCCCCTACGAGCAGTACTTC
v_call: TRBV6-1
clone_size: -
j_call: TRBJ2-7
d_call: -

cdr3_aa: CASSSWTGDQPQHF
cdr3_nt: TGTGCCAGCAGTTCTTGGACAGGCGATCAGCCCCAGCATTTT
v_call: TRBV12-3/TRBV12-4
clone_size: many
j_call: TRBJ1-5
d_call: TRBD1

cdr3_aa: CASSLTGIAGNTIYF
cdr3_nt: TGTGCCAGCAGCTTGACAGGGATTGCGGGAAACACCATATATTTT
v_call: TRBV7-9
clone_size: many
j_call: TRBJ1-3
d_call: TRBD1

cdr3_aa: CASSYSKGNRAGANVLTF
cdr3_nt: TGTGCCAGCAGTTACTCGAAAGGAAACAGGGCTGGGGCCAACGTCCTGACTTTC
v_call: TRBV6-5
clone_size: few
j_call: TRBJ2-6
d_call: -

cdr3_aa: CAWSVIGADTQYF
cdr3_nt: TGTGCCTGGAGTGTGATAGGGGCAGATACGCAGTATTTT
v_call: TRBV30
clone_size: -
j_call: TRBJ2-3
d_call: -

cdr3_aa: CASGGSRNQPQHF
cdr3_nt: TGTGCCAGTGGGGGCAGTCGCAATCAGCCCCAGCATTTT
v_call: TRBV19
clone_size: -
j_call: TRBJ1-5
d_call: -

cdr3_aa: CASSERASRASGNTIYF
cdr3_nt: TGTGCCAGCAGTGAGAGGGCGTCCAGGGCCTCTGGAAACACCATATATTTT
v_call: TRBV2
clone_size: many
j_call: TRBJ1-3
d_call: -

cdr3_aa: CASKRGMNTEAFF
cdr3_nt: TGTGCCAGCAAAAGGGGAATGAACACTGAAGCTTTCTTT
v_call: TRBV2
clone_size: -
j_call: TRBJ1-1
d_call: -

cdr3_aa: CASSEWYNLYEQYF
cdr3_nt: TGTGCCAGCAGTGAATGGTACAACCTATACGAGCAGTACTTC
v_call: TRBV2
clone_size: -
j_call: TRBJ2-7
d_call: -

cdr3_aa: CASSPPGLANEQYF
cdr3_nt: TGTGCCAGCAGCCCTCCGGGACTAGCGAACGAGCAGTACTTC
v_call: TRBV7-8
clone_size: -
j_call: TRBJ2-7
d_call: TRBD2

cdr3_aa: CASSDIYGYTF
cdr3_nt: TGTGCCAGCAGCGACATCTATGGCTACACCTTC
v_call: TRBV28
clone_size: many
j_call: TRBJ1-2
d_call: -

cdr3_aa: CSARGLAGGPVEQYF
cdr3_nt: TGCAGTGCTAGGGGACTAGCGGGGGGGCCTGTGGAGCAGTACTTC
v_call: TRBV20-1
clone_size: -
j_call: TRBJ2-7
d_call: TRBD2

cdr3_aa: CASSPRVGLNTEAFF
cdr3_nt: TGTGCCAGCAGCCCTAGGGTGGGGCTGAACACTGAAGCTTTCTTT
v_call: TRBV5-8
clone_size: once
j_call: TRBJ1-1
d_call: -

cdr3_aa: CASSPSGTPTDTQYF
cdr3_nt: TGTGCCAGCAGCCCTAGCGGAACCCCTACAGATACGCAGTATTTT
v_call: TRBV6-1
clone_size: many
j_call: TRBJ2-3
d_call: TRBD2

cdr3_aa: CSVESMGFMAEAFF
cdr3_nt: TGCAGCGTTGAAAGTATGGGGTTTATGGCTGAAGCTTTCTTT
v_call: TRBV29-1
clone_size: few
j_call: TRBJ1-1
d_call: -

cdr3_aa: CASSQGQAVGGYTF
cdr3_nt: TGTGCCAGCAGCCAGGGACAGGCCGTTGGGGGCTACACCTTC
v_call: TRBV7-2
clone_size: many
j_call: TRBJ1-2
d_call: TRBD1

cdr3_aa: CSAGTGTGNSPLHF
cdr3_nt: TGCAGTGCTGGAACGGGGACAGGGAATTCACCCCTCCACTTT
v_call: TRBV20-1
clone_size: -
j_call: TRBJ1-6
d_call: TRBD1

cdr3_aa: CASSYSSTLAGDSYEQYF
cdr3_nt: TGTGCCAGCAGTTACTCTTCCACACTAGCGGGGGACTCCTACGAGCAGTACTTC
v_call: TRBV6-2/TRBV6-3
clone_size: many
j_call: TRBJ2-7
d_call: TRBD2

cdr3_aa: CSARPTGSSNQPQHF
cdr3_nt: TGCAGTGCTAGACCGACAGGGAGTAGCAATCAGCCCCAGCATTTT
v_call: TRBV20-1
clone_size: many
j_call: TRBJ1-5
d_call: TRBD1

cdr3_aa: CATSEEGTYGYTF
cdr3_nt: TGTGCCACCAGTGAGGAGGGAACCTATGGCTACACCTTC
v_call: TRBV24-1
clone_size: -
j_call: TRBJ1-2
d_call: -

cdr3_aa: CASTEAGRNQPQHF
cdr3_nt: TGTGCCAGTACCGAGGCGGGAAGAAATCAGCCCCAGCATTTT
v_call: TRBV19
clone_size: -
j_call: TRBJ1-5
d_call: -

cdr3_aa: CASSLGPGGLANYGYTF
cdr3_nt: TGTGCCAGCAGCCTTGGTCCAGGGGGCTTAGCTAACTATGGCTACACCTTC
v_call: TRBV4-2
clone_size: many
j_call: TRBJ1-2
d_call: TRBD1

cdr3_aa: CARLGPTGRNQPQHF
cdr3_nt: TGTGCCAGGCTGGGGCCGACAGGGCGCAATCAGCCCCAGCATTTT
v_call: TRBV19
clone_size: -
j_call: TRBJ1-5
d_call: TRBD1